This T cell receptor beta chain was obtained from a study of blood T cell repertoires in COVID-19. Per the original data handling: Estimation of nucleated cell counts was performed using reference gene primer amplification. Libraries were prepared by immunoSEQ multiplex PCR; TCRdb keeps only in-frame clonotypes and omits some of them. V and J calls plus clone size are reproduced from that table; the DNA served to infer D and trimming. The sample gives fewer than 200,000 clones, approximately 85% of which show up once; approximately 1.2% is in the top ten. This CDR3 has 15 amino acids. The junction had 10 bases not matched to a gene; V was cut back by 4 bases and J by 7 bases. Germline values: CDR1 SGHVS, CDR2 FQNEAQ.

The sequence was collected from a man between 60 and 75 years old who had recovered from COVID-19. V and J are TRBV7-8 and TRBJ2-7, with TRBD2 identical over 10 bases. Sequencing was done on a sample of peripheral blood. The CDR3 nucleotides are TGTGCCAGCAGCTCTCTAGCGGGGGCCATGGGAGAGCAGTACTTC. Amino acid sequence: CASSSLAGAMGEQYF.